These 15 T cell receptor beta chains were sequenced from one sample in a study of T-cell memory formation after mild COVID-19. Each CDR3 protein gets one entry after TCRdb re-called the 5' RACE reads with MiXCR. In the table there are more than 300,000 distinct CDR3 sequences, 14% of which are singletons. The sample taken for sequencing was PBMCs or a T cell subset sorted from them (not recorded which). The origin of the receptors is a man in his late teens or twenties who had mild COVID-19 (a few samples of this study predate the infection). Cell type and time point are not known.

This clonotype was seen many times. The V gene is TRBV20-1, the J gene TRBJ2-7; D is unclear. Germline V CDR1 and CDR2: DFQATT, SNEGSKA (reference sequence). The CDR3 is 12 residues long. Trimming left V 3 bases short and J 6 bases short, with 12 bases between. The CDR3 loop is CSASAQASEQYF. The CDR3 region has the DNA TGCAGTGCTAGCGCGCAAGCGTCCGAGCAGTACTTC.

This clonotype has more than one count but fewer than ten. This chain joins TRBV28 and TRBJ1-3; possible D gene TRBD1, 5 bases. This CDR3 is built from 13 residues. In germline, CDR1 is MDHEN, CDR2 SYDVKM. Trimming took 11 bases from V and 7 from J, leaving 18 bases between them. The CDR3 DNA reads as TGTGCCCTGACCCCGGGGACGGGGAACACCATATATTTT. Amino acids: CALTPGTGNTIYF.

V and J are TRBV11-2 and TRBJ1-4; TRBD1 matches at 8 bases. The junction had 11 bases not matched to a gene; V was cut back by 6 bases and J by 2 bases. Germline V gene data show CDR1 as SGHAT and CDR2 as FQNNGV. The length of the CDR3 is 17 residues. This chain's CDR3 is CASSPRPGGDTNEKLFF. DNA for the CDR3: TGTGCCAGCAGTCCAAGGCCAGGGGGCGATACTAATGAAAAACTGTTTTTT.

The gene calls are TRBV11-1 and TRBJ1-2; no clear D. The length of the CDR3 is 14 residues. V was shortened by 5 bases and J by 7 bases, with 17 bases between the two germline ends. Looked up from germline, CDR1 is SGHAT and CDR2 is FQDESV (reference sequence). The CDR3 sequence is CASSNTGRFSGYTF. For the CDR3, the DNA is TGTGCCAGCAGCAATACCGGCAGGTTCTCTGGCTACACCTTC.

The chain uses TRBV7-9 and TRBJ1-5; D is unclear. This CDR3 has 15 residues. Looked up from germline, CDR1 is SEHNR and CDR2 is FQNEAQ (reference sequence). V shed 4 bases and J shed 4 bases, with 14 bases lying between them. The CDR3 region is CASSSGAAGNQPQHF. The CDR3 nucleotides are TGTGCCAGCAGCTCTGGTGCGGCGGGGAATCAGCCCCAGCATTTT.

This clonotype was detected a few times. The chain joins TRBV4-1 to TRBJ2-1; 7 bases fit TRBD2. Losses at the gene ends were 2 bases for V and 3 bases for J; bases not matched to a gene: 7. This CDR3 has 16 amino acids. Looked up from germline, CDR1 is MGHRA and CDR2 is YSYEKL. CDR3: CASSQMGRGVYNEQFF. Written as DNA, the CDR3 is TGCGCCAGCAGCCAAATGGGGAGGGGAGTCTACAATGAGCAGTTCTTC.

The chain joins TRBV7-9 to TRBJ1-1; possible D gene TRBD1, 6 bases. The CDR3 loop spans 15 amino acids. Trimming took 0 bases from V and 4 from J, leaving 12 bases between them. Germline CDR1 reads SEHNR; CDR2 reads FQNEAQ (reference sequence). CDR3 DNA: TGTGCCAGCAGCTTAGCAGGGGGGGTGGTCACTGAAGCTTTCTTT. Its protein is CASSLAGGVVTEAFF.

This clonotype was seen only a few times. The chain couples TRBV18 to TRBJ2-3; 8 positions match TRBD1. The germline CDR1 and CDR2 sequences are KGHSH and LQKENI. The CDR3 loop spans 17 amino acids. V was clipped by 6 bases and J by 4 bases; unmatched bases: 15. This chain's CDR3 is CASSTGQPGGMADTQYF. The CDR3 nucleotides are TGTGCCAGCTCTACCGGCCAGCCAGGGGGCATGGCAGATACGCAGTATTTT.

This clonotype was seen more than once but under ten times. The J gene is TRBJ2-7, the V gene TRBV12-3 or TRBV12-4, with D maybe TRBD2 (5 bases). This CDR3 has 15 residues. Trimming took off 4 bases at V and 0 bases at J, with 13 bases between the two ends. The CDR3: CASSSPGMVSYEQYF. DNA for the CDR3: TGTGCCAGCAGTTCCCCCGGGATGGTCTCCTACGAGCAGTACTTC.

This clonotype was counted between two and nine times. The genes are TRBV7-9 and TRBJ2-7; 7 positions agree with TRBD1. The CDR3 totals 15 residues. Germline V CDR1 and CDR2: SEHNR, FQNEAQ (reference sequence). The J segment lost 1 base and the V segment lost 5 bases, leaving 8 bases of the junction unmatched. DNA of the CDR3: TGTGCCAGCAGCGCGTGGGACAGCGAATCCTACGAGCAGTACTTC. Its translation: CASSAWDSESYEQYF.

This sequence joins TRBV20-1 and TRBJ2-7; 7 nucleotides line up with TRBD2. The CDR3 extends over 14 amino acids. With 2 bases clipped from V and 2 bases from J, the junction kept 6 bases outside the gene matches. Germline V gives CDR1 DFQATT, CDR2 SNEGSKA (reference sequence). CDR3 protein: CSARNLRGTYEQYF. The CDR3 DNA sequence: TGCAGTGCTAGAAATTTGCGGGGGACCTACGAGCAGTACTTC.

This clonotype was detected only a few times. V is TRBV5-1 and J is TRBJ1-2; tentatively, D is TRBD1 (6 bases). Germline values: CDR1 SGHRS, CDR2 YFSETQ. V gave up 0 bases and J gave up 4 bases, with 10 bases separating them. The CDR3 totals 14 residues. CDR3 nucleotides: TGCGCCAGCAGCTTGGGCCAGGGGACCTATGGCTACACCTTC. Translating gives CASSLGQGTYGYTF.

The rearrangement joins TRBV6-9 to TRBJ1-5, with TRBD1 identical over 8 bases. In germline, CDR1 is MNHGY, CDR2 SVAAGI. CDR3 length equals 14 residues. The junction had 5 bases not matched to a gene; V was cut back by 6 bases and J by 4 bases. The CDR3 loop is CASRDWTGNQPQHF. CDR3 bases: TGTGCCAGCAGAGATTGGACAGGGAATCAGCCCCAGCATTTT.

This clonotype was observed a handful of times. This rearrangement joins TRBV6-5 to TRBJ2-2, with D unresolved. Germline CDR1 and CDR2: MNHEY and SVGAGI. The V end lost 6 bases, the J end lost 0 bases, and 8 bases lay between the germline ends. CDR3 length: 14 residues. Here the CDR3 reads CASRRYANTGELFF. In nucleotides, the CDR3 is TGTGCCAGCAGACGGTATGCGAACACCGGGGAGCTGTTTTTT.

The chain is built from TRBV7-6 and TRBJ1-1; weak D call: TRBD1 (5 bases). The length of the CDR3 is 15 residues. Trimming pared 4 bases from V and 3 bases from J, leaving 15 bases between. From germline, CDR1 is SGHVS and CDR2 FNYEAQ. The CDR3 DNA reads TGTGCCAGCAGCTCACCTGCCGGGACTTACACTGAAGCTTTCTTT. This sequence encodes CASSSPAGTYTEAFF.